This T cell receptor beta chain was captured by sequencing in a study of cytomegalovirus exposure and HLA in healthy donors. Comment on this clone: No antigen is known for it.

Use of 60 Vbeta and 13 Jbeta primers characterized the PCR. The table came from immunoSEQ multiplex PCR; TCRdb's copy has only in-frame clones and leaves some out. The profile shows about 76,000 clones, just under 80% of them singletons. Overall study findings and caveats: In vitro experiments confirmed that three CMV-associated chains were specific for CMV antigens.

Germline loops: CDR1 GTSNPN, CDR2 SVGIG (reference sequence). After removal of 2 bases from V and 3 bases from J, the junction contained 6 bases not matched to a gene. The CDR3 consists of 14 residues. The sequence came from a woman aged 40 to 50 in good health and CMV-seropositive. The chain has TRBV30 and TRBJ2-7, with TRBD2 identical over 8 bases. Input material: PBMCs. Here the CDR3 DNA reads TGTGCCTGGAGTCTCGGACTAGCACACTACGAGCAGTACTTC. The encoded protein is CAWSLGLAHYEQYF.